These 24 T cell receptor beta chains originate from one sample sequenced in a study of T cell changes during pregnancy in multiple sclerosis. Only in-frame clones appear in the TCRdb table, and some are missing; sequencing was by immunoSEQ multiplex PCR. The table records around 96,000 clones, 90% to 95% of them present only once. The sample here was peripheral blood, taken in the third trimester of pregnancy. All receptors derive from a female donor with multiple sclerosis, enrolled in a pregnancy study.

The chain is built from TRBV27 and TRBJ1-5; D gene unclear. The germline V gene has CDR1 MNHEY and CDR2 SMNVEV (reference sequence). This CDR3 contains 15 residues. The V end was cut by 5 bases, the J end by 1 base, with 12 bases between. Here the CDR3 reads CASSTHGVSNQPQHF. CDR3 DNA: TGTGCCAGCAGTACCCACGGAGTCAGCAATCAGCCCCAGCATTTT.

V gene TRBV5-4 combines with J gene TRBJ1-2, with 9 positions matching TRBD1. CDR3 length equals 15 residues. Unmatched junction bases numbered 9, after V lost 5 bases and J lost 4 bases. From germline, CDR1 is SGHNT and CDR2 YYREEE (reference sequence). The CDR3 coding sequence is TGTGCCAGCAGTTTTCCGGGACAGGGTGTCTATGGCTACACCTTC. It codes for CASSFPGQGVYGYTF. The full variable domain, in which reference TRBV5-4 and TRBJ1-2 provide the parts outside the CDR3, is ETGVTQSPTHLIKTRGQQVTLRCSSQSGHNTVSWYQQALGQGPQFIFQYYREEENGRGNFPPRFSGLQFPNYSSELNVNALELDDSALYLCASSFPGQGVYGYTFGSGTRLTVV.

This CDR3 reads CASSAGAGGYTF. The CDR3 DNA sequence: TGTGCCAGCAGCGCAGGGGCTGGAGGCTACACCTTC. V gene TRBV6-6 combines with J gene TRBJ1-2, with TRBD1 as a possible D gene (6 bases). There are 12 residues in the CDR3. The germline V gene has CDR1 MNHNY and CDR2 SVGAGI (reference sequence). V was cut by 6 bases and J by 8 bases, with 13 bases left in between.

This chain uses TRBV6-4 with TRBJ1-5; 7 nucleotides match TRBD1. V shed 2 bases and J 0 bases; nucleotides not matched to a gene: 7. Germline values: CDR1 MRHNA, CDR2 SNTAGT. This CDR3 is 17 amino acids long. The CDR3 coding sequence is TGTGCCAGCAGTGACGGGCAGGGGGGTTATAGCAATCAGCCCCAGCATTTT. This codes for CASSDGQGGYSNQPQHF.

The gene calls are TRBV15 and TRBJ2-7; a possible D gene is TRBD1 (6 bases). V was shortened by 5 bases and J by 3 bases, with 17 bases between the two germline ends. The CDR3 spans 15 residues. Germline CDR1 is LNHNV and CDR2 is YYDKDF (reference sequence). CDR3 coding DNA: TGTGCCACCAGCCCCGAACCAGGGGTTCGCTACGAGCAGTACTTC. This sequence encodes CATSPEPGVRYEQYF.

This clone was seen once. The J gene is TRBJ2-7, the V gene TRBV9, with TRBD2 matching 9 bases. V dropped 4 bases and J dropped 5; count of bases not matched to a gene: 16. The CDR3 consists of 17 residues. Looked up from germline, CDR1 is SGDLS and CDR2 is YYNGEE. The CDR3: CASSPRGSGSAQHEQYF. In nucleotides, the CDR3 is TGTGCCAGCAGCCCCCGCGGTAGCGGGAGTGCTCAGCACGAGCAGTACTTC.

V usage is TRBV6-6 and J usage is TRBJ1-2, with TRBD1 as a possible D gene (5 bases). There are 13 residues in the CDR3. Trimming took off 5 bases at V and 11 bases at J, with 18 bases between the two ends. CDR1 MNHNY and CDR2 SVGAGI come from the germline V gene (reference sequence). CDR3 in amino acids: CASSVPGQGWYTF. The CDR3 DNA is TGTGCCAGCAGTGTCCCCGGGCAGGGTTGGTACACCTTC.

Turning to this clone: At one end the junction does not follow the germline gene, possibly because of a read error. This chain joins TRBV5-1 and TRBJ2-7; possible D gene TRBD2, 5 bases. Germline values: CDR1 SGHRS, CDR2 YFSETQ. The CDR3 is made up of 14 amino acids. For the CDR3, the DNA is TGCGCCAGCAGCTTGGAAATGGCGGTCCAGGAGAGGGACTTC. Its translation: CASSLEMAVQERDF.

Only one count was recorded for this clone. V and J are TRBV9 and TRBJ2-1; 7 nucleotides line up with TRBD2. This CDR3 contains 14 residues. V lost 0 bases to trimming and J lost 6 bases; unmatched junction nucleotides: 3. Germline CDR1 reads SGDLS; CDR2 reads YYNGEE. The CDR3 coding sequence is TGTGCCAGCAGCGTAGGTCCGGGGGGCAATGAGCAGTTCTTC. Amino acids: CASSVGPGGNEQFF.

This clone was detected only once. The chain has TRBV7-9 and TRBJ2-4; 8 bases match TRBD1. Trimming removed 1 base from V and 8 bases from J; junction bases left unmatched: 4. The CDR3 is 14 residues long. Per the germline V gene, CDR1 is SEHNR and CDR2 is FQNEAQ (reference sequence). The CDR3 DNA sequence: TGTGCCAGCAGCTTAGACAGGGGGGCTGACATTCAGTACTTC. Amino acids: CASSLDRGADIQYF.

The rearrangement uses TRBV4-3 and TRBJ2-3; 11 nucleotides agree with TRBD1. The CDR3 has 16 amino acids. The trim removed 1 base at V and 2 bases at J, leaving 2 bases unmatched. The V gene's germline CDR1 is LGHNA and CDR2 YSLEER. The CDR3 region has the DNA TGCGCCAGCAGCCAAGGGGACAGGGGGGACACAGATACGCAGTATTTT. Amino acids: CASSQGDRGDTDTQYF.

The V call is TRBV28, the J call TRBJ2-7; 10 nucleotides align to TRBD1. J was trimmed by 3 bases and V by 6 bases; bases with no gene match: 5. The CDR3 sequence is 14 residues long. Germline CDR1 and CDR2: MDHEN and SYDVKM. The CDR3 coding sequence is TGTGCCAGCAGCCCCGGGACAGGGGTCTACGAGCAGTACTTC. This codes for CASSPGTGVYEQYF.

There are a few counts of this clone. The J gene is TRBJ1-1, the V gene TRBV28, with D unclear. CDR1 is MDHEN and CDR2 is SYDVKM in the germline V gene. The CDR3 is 11 amino acids. Trimming removed 8 bases from V and 0 bases from J, with 4 bases in between. For the CDR3, the DNA is TGTGCCAGCGTAGTGAACACTGAAGCTTTCTTT. Translated, it gives CASVVNTEAFF.

This chain joins TRBV11-2 and TRBJ2-7; a weak D match, TRBD2 (5 bases). The CDR3 length is 15 residues. The V gene's germline CDR1 is SGHAT and CDR2 FQNNGV. With 5 bases removed from V and 1 base from J, the gap between germline ends came to 15 bases. CDR3 nucleotides: TGTGCCAGCAGCCCCCTCTCAGCGGTTTCCTACGAGCAGTACTTC. It is translated as CASSPLSAVSYEQYF.

This clone was seen once. This sequence joins TRBV7-9 and TRBJ2-3; the D gene is possibly TRBD1 (6 bases). The CDR3 spans 15 residues. Germline V gene sequence: CDR1 SEHNR, CDR2 FQNEAQ (reference sequence). The V and J ends lost 1 base and 0 bases respectively, with 8 bases between them. The CDR3 nucleotides read TGTGCCAGCAGCTTAGGACAGGCTAGCACAGATACGCAGTATTTT. Residues: CASSLGQASTDTQYF.

The chain combines TRBV9 with TRBJ1-5; 7 bases agree with TRBD1. Trimming at V came to 3 bases and at J to 5 bases, leaving 5 bases not matched to a gene. CDR1 SGDLS and CDR2 YYNGEE come from the germline V gene. This CDR3 has 14 amino acids. The CDR3 region has the DNA TGTGCCAGCAGCGCTACAGGGGCTGATCAGCCCCAGCATTTT. Its translation: CASSATGADQPQHF.

V and J are TRBV5-6 and TRBJ2-3; tentatively, D is TRBD1 (6 bases). The CDR3 runs to 18 residues. The V end lost 2 bases, the J end lost 0 bases, and 19 bases lay between the germline ends. Per germline, CDR1 SGHDT and CDR2 YYEEEE. The CDR3 DNA reads TGTGCCAGCAGCTTTGTAGGTAGGCCAGGGGCTAGCACAGATACGCAGTATTTT. Amino acids: CASSFVGRPGASTDTQYF.

The chain links TRBV7-2 to TRBJ2-3; D possibly corresponds to TRBD2 (5 bases). The V and J ends lost 3 bases and 4 bases respectively, with 11 bases between them. CDR1 is SGHTA, CDR2 FQGNSA, per germline. The CDR3 is made up of 14 amino acids. CDR3 amino acids: CASSFYTSSDTQYF. The CDR3 nucleotides read TGTGCCAGCAGCTTCTATACTAGTTCAGATACGCAGTATTTT.

The J gene is TRBJ2-7, the V gene TRBV2; 14 positions agree with TRBD2. There are 15 residues in the CDR3. The V gene end was trimmed by 7 bases and the J gene end by 6 bases; junction bases not matched to a gene: 8. CDR1 is SNHLY, CDR2 FYNNEI, per germline. CDR3 residues: CASTLGLAGGAEQYF. DNA of the CDR3: TGTGCCAGCACTCTTGGACTAGCGGGAGGCGCCGAGCAGTACTTC.

The chain links TRBV14 to TRBJ2-6; TRBD1 aligns across 8 bases. V lost 3 bases to trimming and J lost 0 bases; unmatched junction nucleotides: 13. Germline assignment: CDR1 SGHDN and CDR2 FVKESK. This CDR3 comprises 20 residues. DNA for the CDR3: TGTGCCAGCAGCCACCGTGATCCGGGACAGGTTGGCTCTGGGGCCAACGTCCTGACTTTC. Amino acid sequence: CASSHRDPGQVGSGANVLTF. The whole variable domain, filled in from reference TRBV14 and TRBJ2-6, reads EAGVTQFPSHSVIEKGQTVTLRCDPISGHDNLYWYRRVMGKEIKFLLHFVKESKQDESGMPNNRFLAERTGGTYSTLKVQPAELEDSGVYFCASSHRDPGQVGSGANVLTFGAGSRLTVL.

The CDR3 reads CASSPGPTAPEQFF. CDR3 bases: TGTGCCAGCAGCCCCGGACCGACAGCCCCTGAGCAGTTCTTC. J is TRBJ2-1 and V is TRBV14; tentatively, D is TRBD1 (5 bases). The length of the CDR3 is 14 residues. Trimming took off 4 bases at V and 9 bases at J, with 16 bases between the two ends. Germline V gene lookup returns CDR1 SGHDN and CDR2 FVKESK.

The rearrangement links TRBV28 to TRBJ1-5; unclear D gene. Germline V gene data show CDR1 as MDHEN and CDR2 as SYDVKM. V lost 4 bases to trimming and J lost 4 bases, with 8 bases between them. CDR3 size: 13 residues. This chain's CDR3 is CASSSGWNQPQHF. CDR3 in DNA: TGTGCCAGCAGTTCCGGTTGGAATCAGCCCCAGCATTTT.

The rearrangement uses TRBV11-2 and TRBJ1-3; 10 bases agree with TRBD1. V lost 5 bases, J lost 8 bases, and 6 bases stayed unmatched. The CDR3 sequence is 14 residues long. The germline gives CDR1 SGHAT, CDR2 FQNNGV. This chain's CDR3 is CASSPDRGPDTIYF. Written as DNA, the CDR3 is TGTGCCAGCAGCCCTGACAGGGGGCCGGACACCATATATTTT.

The chain is built from TRBV6-5 and TRBJ1-3; the D is unclear. Trimming removed 0 bases from V and 0 bases from J, with 9 bases in between. CDR3 length: 16 residues. CDR1 is MNHEY, CDR2 SVGAGI, per germline. CDR3 residues: CASSYSSSPSGNTIYF. The CDR3 coding sequence is TGTGCCAGCAGTTACTCGAGTAGTCCCTCTGGAAACACCATATATTTT.